This T cell receptor beta chain was identified during a study of T cells in Graves' hyperthyroidism and ophthalmopathy. Study overall: The authors collected peripheral blood at initial diagnosis, before any treatment.

RNA transcripts served as the template for amplifying TCR beta CDR3 regions. RT-PCR in the first round (using the HTBI primer set) targeted the TCR CDR3. TCRdb reanalysed the multiplex PCR reads using MiXCR and keeps one entry per CDR3 protein. The sample holds about 560,000 distinct CDR3 sequences; 12% to 15% are singletons and the top ten take roughly 13%. This clonotype occurred many times. Newly diagnosed hyperthyroidism, duration under 2 months, in patients aged 18 to 65. Each 10 ml fresh peripheral blood draw supplied the PBMCs. The CDR3 loop spans 16 amino acids. Trimming pared 7 bases from V and 1 base from J, leaving 19 bases between.

This receptor was taken from a woman aged 40 to 50 with Graves' hyperthyroidism. Sequencing was carried out using blood. This chain uses TRBV12-3 or TRBV12-4 with TRBJ1-1; D possibly corresponds to TRBD1 (5 bases). The CDR3 sequence: CASTLGVGRANTEAFF. CDR3 DNA sequence: TGTGCCAGCACTCTGGGGGTGGGCAGGGCGAACACTGAAGCTTTCTTT.